This is a list of T cell receptor beta chains from one sample in a study of cytomegalovirus exposure and HLA in healthy donors. Sequencing used immunoSEQ multiplex PCR; TCRdb keeps in-frame clones, though not all of them. The sample gives about 89,000 clones, about 80% of which show up once; roughly 1.3% is in the top ten. Sequences were obtained from PBMCs. The receptor set was obtained from a male donor in good health and CMV-seronegative. Each CDR3 is given with its conserved first and last residue. Fields, in order: V gene, CDR3 protein.

TRBV11-3 CASSSPEAGELFF
TRBV4-1 CASSQDPGTANQPQHF
TRBV27 CASSLSGATEAFF
TRBV25-1 CASSEYGRGNNSPLHF
TRBV10-2 CASGIWSAEAFF
TRBV11-2 CASSLNRGLEQYF
TRBV27 CASSSRGTGGTGELFF
TRBV5-6 CASSLENEQFF
TRBV6-1 CASTPAPGGTGELFF
TRBV19 CASSTRPPGTDQPQHF